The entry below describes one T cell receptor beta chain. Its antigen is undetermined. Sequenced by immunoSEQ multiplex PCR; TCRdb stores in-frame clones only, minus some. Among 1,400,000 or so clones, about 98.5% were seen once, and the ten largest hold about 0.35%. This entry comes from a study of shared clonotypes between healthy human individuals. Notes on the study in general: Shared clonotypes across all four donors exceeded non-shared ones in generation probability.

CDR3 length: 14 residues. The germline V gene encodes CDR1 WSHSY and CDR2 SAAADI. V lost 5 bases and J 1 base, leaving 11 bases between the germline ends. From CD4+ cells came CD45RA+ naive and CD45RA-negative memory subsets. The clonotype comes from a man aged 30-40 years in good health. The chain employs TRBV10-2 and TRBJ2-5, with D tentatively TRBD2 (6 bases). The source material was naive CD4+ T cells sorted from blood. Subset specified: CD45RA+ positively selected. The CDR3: CASSYSGPQETQYF. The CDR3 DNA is TGCGCCAGCAGTTATAGCGGACCCCAAGAGACCCAGTACTTC.